The clone carrying this TCR beta chain was detected a few times. Its target is not known. The read ends 3 residues shy of where the CDR3 ends; the end is completed using the germline J gene. The sample comes from a study of T cell clonality in common variable immunodeficiency. Points from the study as a whole: Fewer deletions and N-nucleotide insertions were reportedly seen in common variable immunodeficiency TCR beta sequences.

Assay: immunoSEQ multiplex PCR; the TCRdb copy retains only in-frame clones and omits some. The sample includes about 33,000 clones, none of them occurring once. The ends lost 3 bases at V and 0 bases at J; junction bases unmatched: 1. The CDR3 is made up of 15 amino acids. CDR1 is SGHVS and CDR2 is FNYEAQ in the germline V gene. Sequenced: peripheral blood mononuclear cells. The gene calls are TRBV7-6 and TRBJ1-2, with 10 bases fitting TRBD1. The sequence was obtained from a human donor with common variable immunodeficiency. The DNA read from the CDR3 is TGTGCCAGCAGCTTGGGGACAGGGGCTAACTATGGC. Translated, it gives CASSLGTGANYG. The full CDR3 is CASSLGTGANYGYTF. Supplemented by reference TRBV7-6 and TRBJ1-2, the full variable domain reads GAGVSQSPRYKVTKRGQDVALRCDPISGHVSLYWYRQALGQGPEFLTYFNYEAQQDKSGLPNDRFSAERPEGSISTLTIQRTEQRDSAMYRCASSLGTGANYGYTFGSGTRLTVV.